The 20 T cell receptor beta chains below come from one sample, sequenced in a study of cytomegalovirus exposure and HLA in healthy donors. 13 Jbeta primers and 60 Vbeta primers were used for the PCR. Generated by immunoSEQ multiplex PCR, the TCRdb table keeps only in-frame clones and is missing some. The sample includes about 200,000 clones, roughly 12% of them seen just once. Sequencing was performed on PBMCs. The receptor set was obtained from a man between 50 and 59 years old in good health and CMV-seropositive.

This clone came up a few times. The chain uses TRBV28 and TRBJ1-2; D not certain. The CDR3 has 14 amino acids. CDR1 and CDR2 from the germline V gene are MDHEN and SYDVKM. Trimming shortened V by 3 bases and J by 0 bases, and 8 bases separated the two germline ends. The CDR3 sequence: CASSFRAANYGYTF. The CDR3 nucleotides are TGTGCCAGCAGTTTTCGCGCGGCTAACTATGGCTACACCTTC.

The sample holds a few counts of this clone. The chain combines TRBV6-6 with TRBJ2-1; 7 positions agree with TRBD1. V lost 2 bases and J lost 6; bases outside the gene matches: 7. The CDR3 sequence is 15 residues long. Germline CDR1 MNHNY, CDR2 SVGAGI (reference sequence). The CDR3 DNA is TGTGCCAGCAGTTACGCCCAGGGGGTGTTCAATGAGCAGTTCTTC. It translates to CASSYAQGVFNEQFF.

This clone was counted a few times. J is TRBJ2-2 and V is TRBV14; D remains unclear. The germline gives CDR1 SGHDN, CDR2 FVKESK. This CDR3 is built from 14 residues. Trimming shortened V by 0 bases and J by 3 bases, and 5 bases separated the two germline ends. The CDR3 is CASSQELDTGELFF. CDR3 DNA: TGTGCCAGCAGCCAAGAGCTAGACACCGGGGAGCTGTTTTTT.

In its sample, this clone was seen a few times. The rearrangement joins TRBV5-6 to TRBJ1-1, with TRBD1 matching over 12 bases. Germline values: CDR1 SGHDT, CDR2 YYEEEE. The V and J ends lost 0 bases and 0 bases, in that order; junction bases with no gene match: 9. The CDR3 has 19 residues. DNA for the CDR3: TGTGCCAGCAGCTTGGCCCGGGGACAGGGGGCATCTATGAACACTGAAGCTTTCTTT. Translation: CASSLARGQGASMNTEAFF.

The table lists this clone with a few counts. This chain connects TRBV2 to TRBJ2-1, with 7 bases fitting TRBD2. The germline V gene encodes CDR1 SNHLY and CDR2 FYNNEI. V lost 6 bases, J lost 4 bases, and 6 bases stayed unmatched. The CDR3 spans 14 residues. The CDR3 reads CASSAPGLYNEQFF. The CDR3 nucleotides are TGTGCCAGCAGCGCACCGGGACTATACAATGAGCAGTTCTTC.

This clone was seen a handful of times. The chain recombines TRBV10-2 with TRBJ2-3, with 11 bases that match TRBD2. The ends lost 0 bases at V and 14 bases at J; junction bases unmatched: 13. The germline V gene has CDR1 WSHSY and CDR2 SAAADI. The CDR3 is 16 residues long. CDR3 residues: CASSESRGTSGGLRYF. DNA for the CDR3: TGCGCCAGCAGTGAGTCGCGGGGAACTAGCGGGGGTCTAAGGTATTTT.

The chain links TRBV4-3 to TRBJ1-1, with D maybe TRBD1 (6 bases). The V end lost 1 base, the J end lost 5 bases, and 11 bases lay between the germline ends. This CDR3 is built from 14 residues. Germline values: CDR1 LGHNA, CDR2 YSLEER. The CDR3 loop is CASSQGTVGTEAFF. As DNA, the CDR3 is TGCGCCAGCAGCCAAGGGACAGTAGGTACTGAAGCTTTCTTT.

This clone was counted between two and nine times. V and J are TRBV5-4 and TRBJ2-3; TRBD1 matches 8 bases. Germline CDR1 is SGHNT and CDR2 is YYREEE (reference sequence). The CDR3 has 16 residues. J gave up 0 bases and V 4 bases, and 7 bases lay outside the gene matches. In nucleotides, the CDR3 is TGTGCCAGCAGCCCGACGGACAGGGCAAGCACAGATACGCAGTATTTT. This translates into CASSPTDRASTDTQYF.

V gene TRBV5-8 combines with J gene TRBJ1-2, with a tentative D call TRBD1 (5 bases). Per germline, CDR1 SGHTS and CDR2 YDEGEE. V was pared by 5 bases and J by 8 bases, with 16 bases between. The length of the CDR3 is 13 residues. The CDR3 DNA follows: TGTGCCAGCAGACTTCAGGGATTATCAGGCTACACCTTC. Protein: CASRLQGLSGYTF.

This chain links TRBV6-4 with TRBJ1-5, with D unresolved. V gave up 1 base and J gave up 2 bases, with 12 bases separating them. Germline-derived CDR1 and CDR2 are MRHNA and SNTAGT. The CDR3 runs 16 residues. The CDR3 sequence: CASSDYDSNGNQPQHF. As DNA, the CDR3 is TGTGCCAGCAGTGACTATGACTCAAATGGCAATCAGCCCCAGCATTTT.

There are a few counts of this clone. This chain joins TRBV5-1 and TRBJ2-1; weak D call: TRBD1 (6 bases). V gave up 0 bases and J gave up 1 base, with 11 bases separating them. The germline V gene has CDR1 SGHRS and CDR2 YFSETQ. The CDR3 has 16 residues. Here the CDR3 reads CASSLGAGVSYNEQFF. DNA of the CDR3: TGCGCCAGCAGCTTGGGGGCAGGGGTATCCTACAATGAGCAGTTCTTC. The full variable domain, rest sourced from reference TRBV5-1 and TRBJ2-1, is KAGVTQTPRYLIKTRGQQVTLSCSPISGHRSVSWYQQTPGQGLQFLFEYFSETQRNKGNFPGRFSGRQFSNSRSEMNVSTLELGDSALYLCASSLGAGVSYNEQFFGPGTRLTVL.

The genes are TRBV19 and TRBJ1-4, with D tentatively TRBD1 (5 bases). V lost 5 bases and J lost 8, with 15 bases in between. Germline CDR1 is LNHDA and CDR2 is SQIVND (reference sequence). The CDR3 is made up of 14 amino acids. In DNA form, the CDR3 reads TGTGCCAGTAGTCCCCTCGGGGGGGTGGAAAAACTGTTTTTT. Translation: CASSPLGGVEKLFF.

This chain uses TRBV5-4 with TRBJ1-2, with a possible D match to TRBD1 (5 bases). This CDR3 contains 15 residues. V lost 9 bases and J lost 4, with 22 bases in between. CDR1 and CDR2 from the germline V gene are SGHNT and YYREEE (reference sequence). The CDR3, as DNA: TGTGCCACCCGAAGGGGAGGGGACGGAGTCTATGGCTACACCTTC. Protein sequence: CATRRGGDGVYGYTF.

The gene calls are TRBV6-1 and TRBJ2-5; maybe TRBD1 (6 bases). V lost 4 bases and J 9 bases, leaving 18 bases between the germline ends. Per germline, CDR1 MNHNS and CDR2 SASEGT. This CDR3 region has 14 residues. The DNA for the CDR3 is TGTGCCAGCAGTGTGGAGGCAGGGGACCAGGCCCAGTACTTC. Amino acid sequence: CASSVEAGDQAQYF.

This clone was seen only a few times. J is TRBJ1-3 and V is TRBV5-5; 8 bases align to TRBD1. Germline CDR1 and CDR2: SGHKS and YYEKEE (reference sequence). The V segment lost 3 bases and the J segment 4 bases; nucleotides outside the gene matches: 3. This CDR3 region has 14 residues. In nucleotides, the CDR3 is TGTGCCAGCAGCTATACAGGGGGAGGAAACACCATATATTTT. Its protein product is CASSYTGGGNTIYF.

This sequence joins TRBV5-1 and TRBJ2-3; a weak D match, TRBD2 (6 bases). This CDR3 region has 14 residues. The ends were cut back, 0 bases at V and 5 bases at J, with 10 bases in the middle. Per the germline V gene, CDR1 is SGHRS and CDR2 is YFSETQ. Here the CDR3 reads CASSLGGAIDTQYF. The CDR3 coding sequence is TGCGCCAGCAGCTTGGGCGGGGCAATAGATACGCAGTATTTT. Together with reference TRBV5-1 and TRBJ2-3, the CDR3 gives the full variable domain: KAGVTQTPRYLIKTRGQQVTLSCSPISGHRSVSWYQQTPGQGLQFLFEYFSETQRNKGNFPGRFSGRQFSNSRSEMNVSTLELGDSALYLCASSLGGAIDTQYFGPGTRLTVL.

This clone was detected a few times. The V call is TRBV5-4, the J call TRBJ1-1, with 10 bases aligning to TRBD1. Germline CDR1 SGHNT, CDR2 YYREEE (reference sequence). Germline trimming cut 2 bases from V and 4 bases from J; bases unmatched to any gene: 5. CDR3 size: 15 residues. CDR3 amino acids: CASSLPGQGGTEAFF. CDR3 bases: TGTGCCAGCAGCTTACCCGGACAGGGGGGCACTGAAGCTTTCTTT.

This clone was seen a handful of times. The chain has TRBV5-1 and TRBJ2-7; TRBD1 matches at 7 bases. The germline V gene encodes CDR1 SGHRS and CDR2 YFSETQ. Germline trimming cut 2 bases from V and 6 bases from J; bases unmatched to any gene: 11. The CDR3 spans 15 residues. CDR3 sequence (DNA): TGCGCCAGCAGCTTTGACAGGGTGGACCCCTGCGAGCAGTACTTC. Encoded protein: CASSFDRVDPCEQYF. Using reference TRBV5-1 and TRBJ2-7 for the parts outside the CDR3, the full variable domain is KAGVTQTPRYLIKTRGQQVTLSCSPISGHRSVSWYQQTPGQGLQFLFEYFSETQRNKGNFPGRFSGRQFSNSRSEMNVSTLELGDSALYLCASSFDRVDPCEQYFGPGTRLTVT.

This clone was picked up one time. V and J are TRBV5-4 and TRBJ2-5; 9 positions match TRBD2. The CDR3 contains 13 residues. Trimming took 6 bases from V and 7 from J; bases not matched to a gene: 7. Germline V gene data show CDR1 as SGHNT and CDR2 as YYREEE (reference sequence). CDR3 nucleotide sequence: TGTGCCAGCAAGGCGGGGGGGGTGTCGACCCAGTACTTC. It encodes CASKAGGVSTQYF.

The chain combines TRBV6-6 with TRBJ1-1; D may be TRBD1 (5 bases). With 5 bases removed from V and 11 bases from J, the gap between germline ends came to 18 bases. Germline-derived CDR1 and CDR2 are MNHNY and SVGAGI (reference sequence). This CDR3 has 13 amino acids. This chain's CDR3 is CASSLTGTLEAFF. Written as DNA, the CDR3 is TGTGCCAGCAGTCTTACCGGGACTCTGGAGGCTTTCTTT.